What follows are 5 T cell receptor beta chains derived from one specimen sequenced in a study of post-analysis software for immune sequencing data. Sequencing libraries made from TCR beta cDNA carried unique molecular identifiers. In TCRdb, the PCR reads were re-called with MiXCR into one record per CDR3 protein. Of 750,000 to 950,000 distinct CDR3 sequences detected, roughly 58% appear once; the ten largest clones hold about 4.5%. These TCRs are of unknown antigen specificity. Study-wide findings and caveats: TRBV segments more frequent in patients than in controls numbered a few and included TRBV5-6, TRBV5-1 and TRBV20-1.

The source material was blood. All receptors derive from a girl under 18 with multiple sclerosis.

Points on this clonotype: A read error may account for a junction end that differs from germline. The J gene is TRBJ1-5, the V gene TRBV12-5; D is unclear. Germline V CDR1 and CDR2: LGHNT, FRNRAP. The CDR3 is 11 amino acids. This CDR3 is CASGEKGPQHF. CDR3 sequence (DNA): TGTGCGAGTGGAGAAAAGGGACCCCAGCATTTT. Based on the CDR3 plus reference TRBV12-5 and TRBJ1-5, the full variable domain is DARVTQTPRHKVTEMGQEVTMRCQPILGHNTVFWYRQTMMQGLELLAYFRNRAPLDDSGMPKDRFSAEMPDATLATLKIQPSEPRDSAVYFCASGEKGPQHFGDGTRLSIL.

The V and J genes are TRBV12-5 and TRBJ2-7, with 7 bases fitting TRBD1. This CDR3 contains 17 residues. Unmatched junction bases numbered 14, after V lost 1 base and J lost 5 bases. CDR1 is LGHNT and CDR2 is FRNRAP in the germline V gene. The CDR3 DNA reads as TGTGCTAGTGGTTTGGCACATCGGACAGGCGACAGGGACGAGCAGTACTTC. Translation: CASGLAHRTGDRDEQYF.

CDR3 sequence reads: CSARDSGPMNTEAFF. CDR3 nucleotides: TGCAGTGCTAGAGATTCGGGGCCGATGAACACTGAAGCTTTCTTT. The chain carries TRBV20-1 and TRBJ1-1; a possible D gene is TRBD1 (5 bases). This CDR3 has 15 residues. V lost 0 bases and J 0 bases, leaving 11 bases between the germline ends. Germline V gives CDR1 DFQATT, CDR2 SNEGSKA (reference sequence).

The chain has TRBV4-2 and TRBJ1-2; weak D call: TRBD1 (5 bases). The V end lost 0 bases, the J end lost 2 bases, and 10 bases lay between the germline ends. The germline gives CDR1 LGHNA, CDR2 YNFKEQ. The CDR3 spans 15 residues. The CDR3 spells CASSQDGQGNYGYTF. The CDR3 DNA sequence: TGTGCCAGCAGCCAAGATGGGCAGGGAAACTATGGCTACACCTTC.

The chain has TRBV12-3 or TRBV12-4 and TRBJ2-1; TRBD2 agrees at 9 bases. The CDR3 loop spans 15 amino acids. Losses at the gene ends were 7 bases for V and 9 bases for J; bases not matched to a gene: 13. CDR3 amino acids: CASNTPGLAYGEQFF. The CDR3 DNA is TGTGCCAGCAACACTCCGGGACTAGCTTATGGTGAGCAGTTCTTC.